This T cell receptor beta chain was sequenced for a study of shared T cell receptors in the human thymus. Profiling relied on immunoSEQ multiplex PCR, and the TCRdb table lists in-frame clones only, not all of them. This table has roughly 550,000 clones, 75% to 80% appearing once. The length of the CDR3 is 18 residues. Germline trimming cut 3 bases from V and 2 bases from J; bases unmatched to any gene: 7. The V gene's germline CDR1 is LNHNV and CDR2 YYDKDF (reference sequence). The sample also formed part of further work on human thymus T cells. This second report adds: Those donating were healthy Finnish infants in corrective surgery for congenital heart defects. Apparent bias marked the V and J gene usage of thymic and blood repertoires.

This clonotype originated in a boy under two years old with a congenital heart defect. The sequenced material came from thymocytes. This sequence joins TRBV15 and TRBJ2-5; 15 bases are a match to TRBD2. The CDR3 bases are TGTGCCACCAGCAGGATCGGGACTAGCGGGAGGTATCAAGAGACCCAGTACTTC. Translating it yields CATSRIGTSGRYQETQYF.